This TCR beta chain was sequenced for a study of blood T cell repertoires in COVID-19. As originally analysed: Counts of nucleated cells, estimated from reference gene primer amplification, were obtained. Using immunoSEQ multiplex PCR, the repertoire was profiled, and TCRdb retains in-frame clones only, with some absent. D and trimming come from the DNA, and the V and J calls and clone size come from that table. The sample records about 200,000 clones, 75% to 90% being singletons. V lost 0 bases to trimming and J lost 5 bases, with 7 bases between them. Germline V gives CDR1 WSHSY, CDR2 SAAADI. The CDR3 extends over 13 amino acids.

The source material was peripheral blood. The gene calls are TRBV10-2 and TRBJ1-1; unclear D gene. This clonotype originated in a man in his forties or fifties with acute or convalescent COVID-19. CDR3 bases: TGCGCCAGCAGTGAGTCCTCTAAGACTGAAGCTTTCTTT. It yields the protein CASSESSKTEAFF.